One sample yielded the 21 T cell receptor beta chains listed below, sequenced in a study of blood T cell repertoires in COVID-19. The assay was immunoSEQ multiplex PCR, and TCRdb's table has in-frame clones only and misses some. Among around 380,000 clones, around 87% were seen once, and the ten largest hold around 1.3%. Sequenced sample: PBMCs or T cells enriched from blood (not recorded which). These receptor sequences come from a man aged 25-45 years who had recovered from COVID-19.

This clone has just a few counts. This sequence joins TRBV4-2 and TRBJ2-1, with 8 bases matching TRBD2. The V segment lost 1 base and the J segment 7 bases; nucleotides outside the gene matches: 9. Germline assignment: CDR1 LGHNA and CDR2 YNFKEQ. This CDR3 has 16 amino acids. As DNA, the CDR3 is TGTGCCAGCAGCCAAGGGTCCCGGGGGGGCTGGAATGAGCAGTTCTTC. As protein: CASSQGSRGGWNEQFF.

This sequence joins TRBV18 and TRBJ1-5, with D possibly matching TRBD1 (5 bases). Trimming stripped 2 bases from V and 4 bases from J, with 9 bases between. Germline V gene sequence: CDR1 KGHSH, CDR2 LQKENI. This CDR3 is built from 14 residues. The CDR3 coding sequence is TGTGCCAGCTCACCAAACCCAGGGAATCAGCCCCAGCATTTT. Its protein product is CASSPNPGNQPQHF.

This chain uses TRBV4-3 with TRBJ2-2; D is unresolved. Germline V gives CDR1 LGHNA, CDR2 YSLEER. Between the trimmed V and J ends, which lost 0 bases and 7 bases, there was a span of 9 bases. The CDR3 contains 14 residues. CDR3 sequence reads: CASSQDRGIGELFF. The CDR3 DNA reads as TGCGCCAGCAGCCAAGACCGTGGCATCGGGGAGCTGTTTTTT.

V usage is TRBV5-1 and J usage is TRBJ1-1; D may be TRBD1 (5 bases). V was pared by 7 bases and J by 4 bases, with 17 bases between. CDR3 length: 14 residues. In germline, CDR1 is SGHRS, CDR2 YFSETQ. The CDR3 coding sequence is TGCGCCAGCGCCACTGGAGGGGTTTCCACTGAAGCTTTCTTT. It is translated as CASATGGVSTEAFF.

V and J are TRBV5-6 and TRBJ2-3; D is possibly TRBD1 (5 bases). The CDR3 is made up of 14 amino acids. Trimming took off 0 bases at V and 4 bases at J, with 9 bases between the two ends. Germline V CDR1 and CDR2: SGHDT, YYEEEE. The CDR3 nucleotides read TGTGCCAGCAGCTTGGGTCAGGGTGCAGATACGCAGTATTTT. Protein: CASSLGQGADTQYF. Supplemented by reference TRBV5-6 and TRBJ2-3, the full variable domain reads DAGVTQSPTHLIKTRGQQVTLRCSPKSGHDTVSWYQQALGQGPQFIFQYYEEEERQRGNFPDRFSGHQFPNYSSELNVNALLLGDSALYLCASSLGQGADTQYFGPGTRLTVL.

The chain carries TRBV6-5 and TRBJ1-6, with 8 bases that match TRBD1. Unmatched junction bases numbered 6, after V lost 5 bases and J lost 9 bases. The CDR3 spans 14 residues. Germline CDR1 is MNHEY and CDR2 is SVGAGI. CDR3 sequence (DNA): TGTGCCAGCAGTCCGGGACAGGTCGGTTCACCCCTCCACTTT. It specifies CASSPGQVGSPLHF.

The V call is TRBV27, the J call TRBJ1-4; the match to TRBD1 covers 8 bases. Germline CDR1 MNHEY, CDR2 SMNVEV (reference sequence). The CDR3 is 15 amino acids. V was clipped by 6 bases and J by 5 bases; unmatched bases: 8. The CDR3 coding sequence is TGTGCCAGCAGATCCGCAGGGGGCCCAAATGAAAAACTGTTTTTT. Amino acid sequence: CASRSAGGPNEKLFF.

The CDR3 nucleotides are TGTGCCAGCAGCCATAACAGCCCCCTCAACTATGGCTACACCTTC. Encoded protein: CASSHNSPLNYGYTF. The rearrangement joins TRBV3-1 (or the pseudogene TRBV3-2) to TRBJ1-2; D remains unclear. The CDR3 length is 15 residues. The V end lost 3 bases, the J end lost 2 bases, and 13 bases lay between the germline ends. Germline V lookup: CDR1 LGHDT, CDR2 YNNKEL (reference sequence).

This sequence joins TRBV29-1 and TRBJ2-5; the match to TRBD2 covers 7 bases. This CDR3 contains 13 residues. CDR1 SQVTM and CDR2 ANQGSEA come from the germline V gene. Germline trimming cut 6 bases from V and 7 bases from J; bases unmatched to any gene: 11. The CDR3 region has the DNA TGCAGCGTACCCTGGGAGGGAGGTTGGACCCAGTACTTC. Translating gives CSVPWEGGWTQYF.

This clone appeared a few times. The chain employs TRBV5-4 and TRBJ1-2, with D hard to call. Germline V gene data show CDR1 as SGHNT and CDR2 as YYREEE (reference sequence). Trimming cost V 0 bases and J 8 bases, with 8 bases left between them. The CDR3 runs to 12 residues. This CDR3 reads CASSLDIQGYTF. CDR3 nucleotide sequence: TGTGCCAGCAGCTTGGACATCCAGGGCTACACCTTC.

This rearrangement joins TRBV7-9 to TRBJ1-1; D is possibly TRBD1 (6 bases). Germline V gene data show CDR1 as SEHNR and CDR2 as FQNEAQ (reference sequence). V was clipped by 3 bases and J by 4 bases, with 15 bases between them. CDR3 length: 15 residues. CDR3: CASSLPTGWGTEAFF. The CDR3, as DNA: TGTGCCAGCAGCTTGCCGACAGGTTGGGGCACTGAAGCTTTCTTT.

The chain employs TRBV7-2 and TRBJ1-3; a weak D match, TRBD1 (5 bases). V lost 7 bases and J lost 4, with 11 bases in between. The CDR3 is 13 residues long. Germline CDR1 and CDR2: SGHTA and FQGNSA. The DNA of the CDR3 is TGTGCCAGCATACCAGGGTTAGGAAACACCATATATTTT. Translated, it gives CASIPGLGNTIYF.

The CDR3 loop reads CASSAGTGYSPLHF. CDR3 DNA: TGTGCCAGCAGCGCCGGGACAGGGTATTCACCCCTCCACTTT. This rearrangement joins TRBV7-6 to TRBJ1-6, with 9 positions matching TRBD1. V shed 5 bases, J shed 8 bases, and the junction held 4 bases outside the gene matches. CDR1 and CDR2 from the germline V gene are SGHVS and FNYEAQ. The CDR3 runs to 14 residues.

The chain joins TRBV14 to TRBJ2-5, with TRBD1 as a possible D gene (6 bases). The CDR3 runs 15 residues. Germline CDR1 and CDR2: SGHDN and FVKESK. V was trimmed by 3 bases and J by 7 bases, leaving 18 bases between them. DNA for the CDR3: TGTGCCAGCAGCCATGGGATAACAGGGAGTGGGACCCAGTACTTC. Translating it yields CASSHGITGSGTQYF.

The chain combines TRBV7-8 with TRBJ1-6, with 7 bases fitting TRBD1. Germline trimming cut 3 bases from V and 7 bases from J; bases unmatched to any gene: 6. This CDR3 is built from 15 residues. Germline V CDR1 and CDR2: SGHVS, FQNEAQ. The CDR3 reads CASSFSGTVNSPLHF. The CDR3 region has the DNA TGTGCCAGCAGCTTCTCGGGGACAGTCAATTCACCCCTCCACTTT.

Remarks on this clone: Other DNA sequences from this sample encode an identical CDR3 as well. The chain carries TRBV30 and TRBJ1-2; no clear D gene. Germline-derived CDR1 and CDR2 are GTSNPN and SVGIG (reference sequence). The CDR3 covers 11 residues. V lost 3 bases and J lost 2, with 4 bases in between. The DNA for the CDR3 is TGTGCCTGGAGCGCGAACTATGGCTACACCTTC. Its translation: CAWSANYGYTF.

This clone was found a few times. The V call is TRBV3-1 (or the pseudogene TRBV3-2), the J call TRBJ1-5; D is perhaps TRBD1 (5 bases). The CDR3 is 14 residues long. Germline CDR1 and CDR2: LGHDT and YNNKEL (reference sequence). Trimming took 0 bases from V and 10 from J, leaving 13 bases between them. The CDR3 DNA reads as TGTGCCAGCAGCCAAGATGCGGGGGTGGGCCCCCAGCATTTT. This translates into CASSQDAGVGPQHF.

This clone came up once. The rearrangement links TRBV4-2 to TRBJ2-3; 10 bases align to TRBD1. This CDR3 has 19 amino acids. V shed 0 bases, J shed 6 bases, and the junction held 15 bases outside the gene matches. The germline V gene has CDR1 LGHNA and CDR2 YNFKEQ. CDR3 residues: CASSQEPIRRQGAADTQYF. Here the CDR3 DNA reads TGTGCCAGCAGCCAAGAGCCTATCCGGAGACAGGGGGCAGCGGATACGCAGTATTTT.

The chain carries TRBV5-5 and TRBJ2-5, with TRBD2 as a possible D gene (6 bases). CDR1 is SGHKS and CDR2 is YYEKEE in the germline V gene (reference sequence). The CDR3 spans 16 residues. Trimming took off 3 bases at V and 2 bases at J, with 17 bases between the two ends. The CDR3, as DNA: TGTGCCAGCAGCTGGGGACTCGGGTCGGCTCAAGAGACCCAGTACTTC. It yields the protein CASSWGLGSAQETQYF.

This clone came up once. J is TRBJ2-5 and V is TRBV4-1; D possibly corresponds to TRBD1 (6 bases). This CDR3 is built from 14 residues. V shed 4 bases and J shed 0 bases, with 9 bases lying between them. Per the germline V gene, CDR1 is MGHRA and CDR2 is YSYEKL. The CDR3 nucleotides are TGCGCCAGCAGCCTGACAGGCCACCAAGAGACCCAGTACTTC. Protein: CASSLTGHQETQYF.

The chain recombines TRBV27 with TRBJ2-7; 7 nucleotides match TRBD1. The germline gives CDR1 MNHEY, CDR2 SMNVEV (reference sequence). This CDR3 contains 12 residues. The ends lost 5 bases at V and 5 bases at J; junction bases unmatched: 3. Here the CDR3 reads CASSLTGDEQYF. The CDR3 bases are TGTGCCAGCAGTCTCACAGGGGACGAGCAGTACTTC.